The 9 T cell receptor beta chains given below trace back to one sample, sequenced in a study of PD-1 blockade in mismatch repair-deficient tumors. Sequenced by immunoSEQ multiplex PCR; TCRdb stores in-frame clones only, minus some. This sample has around 130,000 clones, with 88% found just once. Source: peripheral blood, taken roughly 70 weeks after starting pembrolizumab. The origin of the receptors is an adult with mismatch repair-deficient cancer.

This chain's CDR3 is CASSDLLPRTSGRSEQFF. CDR3 sequence (DNA): TGTGCCAGCAGTGACTTACTACCCAGGACTAGCGGGAGGTCTGAGCAGTTCTTC. The chain is built from TRBV6-4 and TRBJ2-1; 14 bases map to TRBD2. This CDR3 has 18 residues. J was trimmed by 9 bases and V by 1 base; bases with no gene match: 11. Germline lookup yields CDR1 MRHNA and CDR2 SNTAGT.

V is TRBV14 and J is TRBJ2-7; TRBD2 matches 8 bases. J gave up 7 bases and V 1 base, and 12 bases lay outside the gene matches. Looked up from germline, CDR1 is SGHDN and CDR2 is FVKESK. This CDR3 comprises 16 residues. The CDR3 region has the DNA TGTGCCAGCAGCCAAGGGGTATCAAGCGGGAGTTTTGAGCAGTACTTC. It specifies CASSQGVSSGSFEQYF.

V and J are TRBV4-3 and TRBJ2-4; 7 bases are a match to TRBD1. Germline CDR1 is LGHNA and CDR2 is YSLEER. After removal of 1 base from V and 8 bases from J, the junction contained 5 bases not matched to a gene. This CDR3 is built from 14 residues. The CDR3 region has the DNA TGCGCCAGCAGCCAAGCCAGGGGGATGGACATTCAGTACTTC. Amino acid sequence: CASSQARGMDIQYF.

The gene calls are TRBV19 and TRBJ2-6, with D unresolved. Trimming pared 5 bases from V and 0 bases from J, leaving 11 bases between. Per germline, CDR1 LNHDA and CDR2 SQIVND (reference sequence). The CDR3 is 16 residues long. CDR3 sequence: CASSPDGDSGANVLTF. The CDR3 nucleotides are TGTGCCAGTAGTCCAGACGGTGACTCTGGGGCCAACGTCCTGACTTTC. The full variable domain, its missing parts supplied by reference TRBV19 and TRBJ2-6, is DGGITQSPKYLFRKEGQNVTLSCEQNLNHDAMYWYRQDPGQGLRLIYYSQIVNDFQKGDIAEGYSVSREKKESFPLTVTSAQKNPTAFYLCASSPDGDSGANVLTFGAGSRLTVL.

The CDR3 sequence: CSVEDPTGPRAPRQETQYF. The DNA of the CDR3 is TGCAGCGTTGAAGACCCGACAGGACCCAGGGCGCCTCGTCAGGAGACCCAGTACTTC. This chain joins TRBV29-1 and TRBJ2-5; tentatively, D is TRBD1 (6 bases). CDR1 and CDR2 (germline): SQVTM, ANQGSEA. The germline V and J ends were trimmed by 0 bases and 5 bases, with 28 bases remaining between them. The CDR3 is made up of 19 amino acids.

V usage is TRBV6-5 and J usage is TRBJ2-7, with D possibly matching TRBD1 (8 bases). The CDR3 is made up of 15 amino acids. Germline CDR1 MNHEY, CDR2 SVGAGI. V shed 5 bases and J shed 4 bases, with 18 bases lying between them. The DNA for the CDR3 is TGTGCCAGCAGTACAACAGGGGGGGGACTATACGAGCAGTACTTC. Protein: CASSTTGGGLYEQYF.

The J gene is TRBJ2-1, the V gene TRBV11-2; 9 bases align to TRBD2. Germline V gene data show CDR1 as SGHAT and CDR2 as FQNNGV. CDR3 size: 16 residues. V was clipped by 5 bases and J by 5 bases; unmatched bases: 10. The CDR3 nucleotides read TGTGCCAGCAGCCAACGAGCGGGAGGCGAAAACAATGAGCAGTTCTTC. Its protein is CASSQRAGGENNEQFF.

V usage is TRBV10-3 and J usage is TRBJ1-3, with unresolved D. The CDR3 covers 13 residues. The V end lost 3 bases, the J end lost 2 bases, and 5 bases lay between the germline ends. Germline V gives CDR1 ENHRY, CDR2 SYGVKD. The CDR3 spells CAISEGTGNTIYF. CDR3 bases: TGTGCCATCAGTGAAGGAACTGGAAACACCATATATTTT.

The chain couples TRBV7-2 to TRBJ1-2; a weak D match, TRBD1 (5 bases). CDR1 is SGHTA and CDR2 is FQGNSA in the germline V gene. V was shortened by 4 bases and J by 6 bases, with 12 bases between the two germline ends. CDR3 length: 13 amino acids. The CDR3 here is CASSSGGEDGYTF. The CDR3 DNA follows: TGTGCCAGCAGCTCGGGGGGAGAGGATGGCTACACCTTC.